The rows below give T cell receptor beta chains drawn from one sample of a study of T cells after yellow fever vaccination. TCRdb processed the 5' RACE reads anew with MiXCR; each CDR3 protein has one entry. The sample lists some 350,000 distinct CDR3 sequences, around 3.9% occurring once. Sequencing was performed on PBMCs, taken 5 days after the yellow fever booster vaccination. The receptors originated from a man between 18 and 29 years old who received the YFV17D yellow fever vaccine. The CDR3 runs from the conserved cysteine through the conserved F or W. A D gene is named only where the DNA matches it firmly. For some rows the clone size is stated as once, few or many, or as a class when expanded; others skip it.

j_call v_call d_call cdr3_length clone_size cdr3_aa cdr3_nt
TRBJ1-6 TRBV15 NA 13 few CATAPAERSPLHF TGTGCCACCGCTCCGGCCGAAAGATCACCCCTCCACTTT
TRBJ2-2 TRBV5-1 NA 14 many CASSPPENTGELFF TGCGCCAGCAGCCCCCCAGAGAACACCGGGGAGCTGTTTTTT
TRBJ2-3 TRBV3-1 TRBD2 15 NA CASSPSGEGTDTQYF TGTGCCAGCAGCCCTAGCGGGGAAGGCACAGATACGCAGTATTTT
TRBJ2-2 TRBV3-1 NA 15 NA CASSQWGNDGGELFF TGTGCCAGCAGCCAATGGGGTAATGATGGCGGGGAGCTGTTTTTT
TRBJ1-5 TRBV12-3/TRBV12-4 TRBD1 14 many CASRLRGHGQPQHF TGTGCCAGCAGACTCAGGGGGCACGGACAGCCCCAGCATTTT
TRBJ1-1 TRBV12-3/TRBV12-4 NA 16 NA CASSLGTANPNTEAFF TGTGCCAGCAGTTTAGGGACCGCAAACCCGAACACTGAAGCTTTCTTT
TRBJ1-2 TRBV28 TRBD1 14 few CASSRGQGGYGYTF TGTGCCAGCAGTCGGGGACAGGGGGGCTATGGCTACACCTTC
TRBJ2-5 TRBV24-1 TRBD2 16 many CATSDFGLAEGETQYF TGTGCCACCAGTGATTTTGGGCTAGCGGAGGGAGAGACCCAGTACTTC
TRBJ1-2 TRBV4-1 TRBD1 16 NA CASSQDPWTGGNGYTF TGCGCCAGCAGCCAAGACCCCTGGACAGGGGGAAATGGCTACACCTTC
TRBJ2-1 TRBV7-8 NA 11 many CASSLLSEQFF TGTGCCAGCAGCTTACTGTCGGAGCAGTTCTTC
TRBJ1-1 TRBV14 NA 14 NA CASSQASRHTEAFF TGTGCCAGCAGCCAAGCGTCCCGGCACACTGAAGCTTTCTTT
TRBJ1-2 TRBV10-3 NA 16 NA CAILGWLPGGGYGYTF TGTGCCATCTTGGGCTGGCTGCCAGGCGGTGGCTATGGCTACACCTTC
TRBJ1-5 TRBV7-2 NA 13 NA CASSRDHNQPQHF TGTGCCAGCAGCCGGGACCACAATCAGCCCCAGCATTTT
TRBJ1-2 TRBV4-3 NA 12 NA CASSQSQRGYTF TGCGCCAGCAGCCAGTCCCAGCGGGGCTACACCTTC
TRBJ2-1 TRBV19 NA 13 many CASSIASYSEQFF TGTGCCAGTAGTATCGCTAGCTACAGTGAGCAGTTCTTC
TRBJ1-5 TRBV7-2 NA 15 few CASSVAAGPNQPQHF TGTGCCAGCAGCGTCGCGGCAGGGCCCAATCAGCCCCAGCATTTT
TRBJ2-1 TRBV7-9 NA 15 few CASSSGALPLNEQFF TGTGCCAGCAGCTCGGGGGCCCTCCCCCTCAATGAGCAGTTCTTC
TRBJ2-5 TRBV5-6 NA 16 NA CASSLGPLRLQETQYF TGTGCCAGCAGCTTGGGGCCCCTACGACTTCAAGAGACCCAGTACTTC
TRBJ2-1 TRBV5-1 TRBD2 14 few CASSLSGEYNEQFF TGCGCCAGCAGCCTTAGCGGGGAATACAATGAGCAGTTCTTC
TRBJ1-4 TRBV6-2/TRBV6-3 NA 14 NA CASSADETRGKLFF TGTGCCAGCAGTGCAGATGAGACTCGCGGAAAACTGTTTTTT
TRBJ2-2 TRBV6-5 NA 15 NA CASSYFGTNTGELFF TGTGCCAGCAGTTATTTTGGTACGAACACCGGGGAGCTGTTTTTT
TRBJ2-5 TRBV5-1 TRBD2 15 many CASSPGLAGQETQYF TGCGCCAGCAGCCCTGGACTAGCGGGGCAAGAGACCCAGTACTTC
TRBJ2-3 TRBV7-3 TRBD2 15 few CASSPWRGAPDTQYF TGTGCCAGCAGCCCCTGGCGGGGGGCCCCAGATACGCAGTATTTT
TRBJ1-3 TRBV4-1 NA 15 many CASSNPSISGNTIYF TGCGCCAGCAGCAACCCATCGATTTCTGGAAACACCATATATTTT
TRBJ1-1 TRBV5-1 NA 15 NA CASSPLAGLNTEAFF TGCGCCAGCAGCCCGCTGGCTGGGCTGAACACTGAAGCTTTCTTT
TRBJ1-2 TRBV6-5 TRBD1 15 few CASTTMDRGNYGYTF TGTGCCAGCACCACGATGGACAGGGGGAACTATGGCTACACCTTC
TRBJ2-1 TRBV5-4 TRBD1 13 NA CASSPRDREEQFF TGTGCCAGCAGTCCCCGGGACAGGGAGGAGCAGTTCTTC
TRBJ2-1 TRBV7-6 TRBD2 15 few CASSLGGGLADEQFF TGTGCCAGCAGCCTCGGGGGGGGTTTAGCGGATGAGCAGTTCTTC
TRBJ2-5 TRBV4-1 NA 15 NA CASSQEIAYRETQYF TGCGCCAGCAGCCAAGAGATAGCGTATCGGGAGACCCAGTACTTC
TRBJ1-5 TRBV5-1 NA 15 many CASSLTGTDYQPQHF TGCGCCAGCAGCTTAACGGGGACTGACTATCAGCCCCAGCATTTT
TRBJ1-4 TRBV5-1 NA 14 NA CASSLTPGNEKLFF TGCGCCAGCAGCTTGACCCCGGGAAATGAAAAACTGTTTTTT
TRBJ1-2 TRBV6-6 TRBD1 15 NA CASSLNRGENYGYTF TGTGCCAGCAGTTTAAACAGGGGGGAGAACTATGGCTACACCTTC
TRBJ2-2 TRBV6-5 NA 13 many CASSYSTHGELFF TGTGCCAGCAGTTACTCCACACACGGGGAGCTGTTTTTT
TRBJ2-7 TRBV27 NA 13 many CASSFGSLYEQYF TGTGCCAGCAGTTTCGGATCCCTCTACGAGCAGTACTTC
TRBJ2-7 TRBV20-1 NA 14 many CSATNGTSTYEQYF TGCAGTGCTACCAACGGGACTTCAACCTACGAGCAGTACTTC
TRBJ1-1 TRBV5-1 TRBD1 13 few CASSWGTDTEAFF TGCGCCAGCAGCTGGGGGACAGACACTGAAGCTTTCTTT
TRBJ2-5 TRBV19 TRBD2 16 many CASSIRASGGQETQYF TGTGCCAGTAGTATAAGGGCTAGCGGGGGCCAAGAGACCCAGTACTTC